A selection of T cell receptor beta chains follows, all from one sample in a study of control samples from healthy donors and cancer patients. TCRdb's copy holds only in-frame clones and misses some; the assay was immunoSEQ multiplex PCR. The table shows some 74,000 clones, with about 95% occurring only once. Sequencing input: blood. Every receptor here comes from a woman in her twenties or thirties in good health. CDR3s include the opening cysteine and the closing phenylalanine or tryptophan. Each record gives: J gene, D gene, V gene, clone size, CDR3 protein, CDR3 DNA. A D gene is named only where the DNA matches it firmly. Clone size is stated in some rows and not others, as once, few, many or a class when expanded.

TRBJ2-5,TRBD2,TRBV24-1,-,CATSEPGGGNQETQYF,TGTGCCACCAGTGAACCTGGCGGGGGGAACCAAGAGACCCAGTACTTC
TRBJ1-5,-,TRBV3-1/TRBV3-2,-,CATGDINQPQHF,TGTGCCACCGGGGACATCAATCAGCCCCAGCATTTT
TRBJ1-1,-,TRBV7-3,-,CASSSNRDSTEAFF,TGTGCCAGCAGCAGCAACAGGGATTCCACTGAAGCTTTCTTT
TRBJ2-3,TRBD1,TRBV5-6,-,CASSLRQGKDTQYF,TGTGCCAGCAGCCTCCGACAGGGAAAAGATACGCAGTATTTT
TRBJ1-5,-,TRBV2,-,CASSEGSYSNQPQHF,TGTGCCAGCAGTGAGGGCAGCTATAGCAATCAGCCCCAGCATTTT
TRBJ1-2,TRBD1,TRBV6-5,once,CASRGQGARYGYTF,TGTGCCAGCAGAGGACAGGGGGCGCGCTATGGCTACACCTTC
TRBJ2-3,-,TRBV27,-,CASSALPRGGTDTQYF,TGTGCCAGCAGTGCCCTCCCTAGGGGGGGGACAGATACGCAGTATTTT
TRBJ1-1,-,TRBV19,-,CASDLGPDTEAFF,TGTGCCAGTGACCTTGGACCGGACACTGAAGCTTTCTTT
TRBJ1-4,-,TRBV5-8,-,CASSSPLGHLNEKLFF,TGTGCCAGCAGCTCACCCCTGGGACACCTTAATGAAAAACTGTTTTTT
TRBJ1-2,TRBD1,TRBV12-3/TRBV12-4,-,CASNQGAGGYTF,TGTGCCAGCAATCAGGGGGCTGGTGGCTACACCTTC
TRBJ1-6,-,TRBV2,-,CASSDGENSPLHF,TGTGCCAGCAGTGACGGAGAGAATTCACCCCTCCACTTT
TRBJ2-7,TRBD1,TRBV10-2,-,CASSLTGGGEQYF,TGCGCCAGCAGTTTGACAGGGGGCGGCGAGCAGTACTTC
TRBJ2-3,TRBD2,TRBV5-1,-,CASSFSGGNTDTQYF,TGCGCCAGCAGCTTTAGCGGGGGGAACACAGATACGCAGTATTTT
TRBJ2-3,-,TRBV30,-,CAWWGGAGDTQYF,TGTGCCTGGTGGGGGGGGGCCGGAGATACGCAGTATTTT
TRBJ1-2,TRBD1,TRBV7-2,-,CASSLGGTAKNYGYTF,TGTGCCAGCAGCTTAGGTGGGACAGCGAAAAACTATGGCTACACCTTC
TRBJ1-6,-,TRBV6-6,-,CASSRGGSRVFGSPLHF,TGTGCCAGCAGTCGGGGGGGGAGTAGGGTATTTGGGTCACCCCTCCACTTT
TRBJ1-2,-,TRBV5-1,-,CASSLGDGDNYGYTF,TGCGCCAGCAGCTTGGGGGACGGTGATAACTATGGCTACACCTTC
TRBJ2-3,TRBD1,TRBV2,-,CASRGRQGSDTQYF,TGTGCCAGCAGGGGTAGACAGGGTTCAGATACGCAGTATTTT
TRBJ1-5,-,TRBV15,-,CATSRDPSGNQPQHF,TGTGCCACCAGCAGAGATCCGTCGGGGAATCAGCCCCAGCATTTT
TRBJ1-1,-,TRBV5-6,-,CASSSDGLNTEAFF,TGTGCCAGCAGCTCAGACGGTTTGAACACTGAAGCTTTCTTT
TRBJ1-3,-,TRBV19,-,CASSLSSGNTIYF,TGTGCCAGTAGTCTAAGCTCTGGAAACACCATATATTTT
TRBJ1-6,-,TRBV4-2,-,CASSQFSAANSPLHF,TGTGCCAGCAGCCAATTTTCAGCGGCTAATTCACCCCTCCACTTT
TRBJ1-1,-,TRBV4-1,once,CASSQDPPGTNTEAFF,TGCGCCAGCAGCCAAGATCCCCCGGGGACGAACACTGAAGCTTTCTTT
TRBJ2-2,-,TRBV5-4,-,CASSLAGNTGELFF,TGTGCCAGCAGCTTGGCAGGGAACACCGGGGAGCTGTTTTTT
TRBJ1-2,-,TRBV5-6,-,CASSFGTQVYGYTF,TGTGCCAGCAGCTTTGGTACTCAGGTATATGGCTACACCTTC
TRBJ2-2,-,TRBV5-1,-,CASSLELQGHGELFF,TGCGCCAGCAGCTTGGAGCTACAGGGACACGGGGAGCTGTTTTTT
TRBJ1-1,-,TRBV3-1/TRBV3-2,-,CASSQGGGFDTEAFF,TGTGCCAGCAGCCAAGGGGGGGGGTTTGACACTGAAGCTTTCTTT
TRBJ1-2,TRBD1,TRBV12-5,-,CASGSDREGGYTF,TGTGCTAGTGGTTCGGACAGGGAGGGTGGCTACACCTTC
TRBJ2-1,-,TRBV5-8,-,CASSWLSFVEQFF,TGTGCCAGCAGCTGGCTCTCGTTTGTGGAGCAGTTCTTC
TRBJ1-2,-,TRBV5-5,-,CASSLVGGRFSPVGGYTF,TGTGCCAGCAGCTTGGTGGGGGGACGCTTCTCCCCAGTCGGTGGCTACACCTTC
TRBJ1-5,-,TRBV4-1,-,CASSQVHPQTNQPQHF,TGCGCCAGCAGCCAAGTCCATCCACAGACGAATCAGCCCCAGCATTTT
TRBJ1-5,-,TRBV19,-,CASSIPYSWTAQPQHF,TGTGCCAGTAGTATACCCTACTCCTGGACTGCTCAGCCCCAGCATTTT
TRBJ1-4,-,TRBV12-3/TRBV12-4,-,CASRGTGYEKLFF,TGTGCCAGCAGGGGTACAGGGTACGAAAAACTGTTTTTT
TRBJ1-2,-,TRBV21-1,once,CASSPHGQGAYGYTF,TGTGCCAGCAGCCCCCACGGACAGGGTGCCTATGGCTACACCTTC
TRBJ2-1,-,TRBV29-1,-,CSVVTEVAYNEQFF,TGCAGCGTTGTTACAGAGGTGGCCTACAATGAGCAGTTCTTC
TRBJ1-6,-,TRBV4-1,once,CASSQWYREDSPLHF,TGCGCCAGCAGCCAATGGTACAGGGAGGATTCACCCCTCCACTTT
TRBJ1-3,-,TRBV15,-,CATSEQGNTIYF,TGTGCCACCAGCGAACAGGGAAACACCATATATTTT
TRBJ2-5,-,TRBV7-3,-,CASRQETQYF,TGTGCCAGCAGGCAAGAGACCCAGTACTTC
TRBJ2-1,-,TRBV4-2,once,CASSPRTSHNEQFF,TGTGCCAGCAGCCCTAGAACCTCCCACAATGAGCAGTTCTTC
TRBJ1-2,-,TRBV7-8,-,CASSSLSTGYGYTF,TGTGCCAGCAGCTCATTATCGACTGGTTATGGCTACACCTTC
TRBJ2-1,-,TRBV5-6,-,CASSIEGGNEQFF,TGTGCCAGCAGTATCGAGGGGGGAAATGAGCAGTTCTTC
TRBJ1-2,-,TRBV6-1,-,CASSEVPGHGLYGYTF,TGTGCCAGCAGTGAAGTGCCGGGACATGGGTTATATGGCTACACCTTC
TRBJ2-5,-,TRBV15,-,CATSSARGRFGYQETQYF,TGTGCCACCAGCAGTGCGAGGGGACGGTTCGGGTATCAAGAGACCCAGTACTTC
TRBJ1-3,TRBD1,TRBV6-5,-,CASSRTDRPLGAIYF,TGTGCCAGCAGTCGAACGGACAGGCCCTTGGGAGCCATATATTTT
TRBJ2-7,-,TRBV13,-,CASSPGQSVAYEQYF,TGTGCCAGCAGCCCTGGACAGTCTGTGGCCTACGAGCAGTACTTC
TRBJ1-1,TRBD1,TRBV30,-,CAWRSGGTEAFF,TGTGCCTGGCGTTCAGGGGGCACTGAAGCTTTCTTT
TRBJ2-2,TRBD1,TRBV11-3,-,CASSLQGAGTGELFF,TGTGCCAGCAGCCTCCAGGGGGCGGGCACCGGGGAGCTGTTTTTT
TRBJ1-1,TRBD1,TRBV5-8,-,CASSFGTGGMSADTEAFF,TGTGCCAGCAGCTTTGGGACAGGGGGTATGTCCGCAGATACTGAAGCTTTCTTT
TRBJ1-1,TRBD1,TRBV27,-,CASSSRTGAAFF,TGTGCCAGCAGTTCAAGGACAGGGGCCGCTTTCTTT
TRBJ1-1,-,TRBV7-9,-,CASSLEVIAFF,TGTGCCAGCAGCTTAGAGGTTATAGCTTTCTTT
TRBJ1-5,-,TRBV10-3,-,CAISGSGPDQPQHF,TGTGCCATCAGCGGATCAGGGCCCGATCAGCCCCAGCATTTT
TRBJ1-1,-,TRBV10-3,-,CAISVGRMNTEAFF,TGTGCCATCAGTGTGGGACGTATGAACACTGAAGCTTTCTTT
TRBJ2-1,-,TRBV7-2,-,CASSLVSTGTNNEQFF,TGTGCCAGCAGCTTAGTAAGCACCGGGACAAACAATGAGCAGTTCTTC
TRBJ1-6,-,TRBV5-4,once,CASSLIGGSPLWSPLHF,TGTGCCAGCAGCTTGATTGGGGGATCACCATTATGGTCACCCCTCCACTTT